Presented here are 4 T cell receptor beta chains from one specimen sequenced in a study of CD8 T cells in ankylosing spondylitis. Study conclusions and caveats: Characteristic of ankylosing spondylitis blood, it appeared, was a TCR beta motif comprising several highly homologous variants.

A single record per CDR3 protein comes from TCRdb applying MiXCR to the 5' RACE reads. The table has some 130,000 distinct CDR3 sequences, roughly 15% seen once. These receptors have no identified antigens. Material: blood, either unsorted or a sorted T cell fraction (not recorded which). These receptors were collected from a male donor with ankylosing spondylitis.

This clonotype was observed a few times. The J gene is TRBJ1-4, the V gene TRBV27; unclear D gene. The germline V gene has CDR1 MNHEY and CDR2 SMNVEV (reference sequence). The CDR3 contains 14 residues. Trimming stripped 6 bases from V and 4 bases from J, with 12 bases between. The CDR3 sequence is CASSLSPYNEKLFF. The CDR3 DNA is TGTGCCAGCAGCCTAAGTCCCTATAATGAAAAACTGTTTTTT.

V and J are TRBV6-2 or TRBV6-3 and TRBJ1-5; D unresolved. This CDR3 comprises 17 residues. Trimming shortened V by 2 bases and J by 2 bases, and 16 bases separated the two germline ends. Germline V gives CDR1 MNHEY, CDR2 SVGEGT. The CDR3 spells CASSYLVGSTGNQPQHF. CDR3 coding DNA: TGTGCCAGCAGTTACCTCGTTGGCTCGACGGGCAATCAGCCCCAGCATTTT.

There are a few counts of this clonotype. The chain couples TRBV7-6 to TRBJ1-5; 7 bases agree with TRBD1. The V gene end was trimmed by 3 bases and the J gene end by 3 bases; junction bases not matched to a gene: 11. The CDR3 runs to 17 residues. Germline V gene lookup returns CDR1 SGHVS and CDR2 FNYEAQ. CDR3 sequence reads: CASSLTGPSLPNQPQHF. CDR3 DNA sequence: TGTGCCAGCAGCTTGACAGGGCCTAGCCTTCCCAATCAGCCCCAGCATTTT.

The V call is TRBV10-1, the J call TRBJ2-3; 9 bases fit TRBD2. The V gene end was trimmed by 1 base and the J gene end by 4 bases; junction bases not matched to a gene: 3. Germline CDR1 reads WNHNN; CDR2 reads SYGVQD (reference sequence). The CDR3 is 15 residues long. The CDR3 is CASSEYSGRPDTQYF. CDR3 DNA: TGCGCCAGCAGTGAGTATAGCGGGAGACCAGATACGCAGTATTTT.